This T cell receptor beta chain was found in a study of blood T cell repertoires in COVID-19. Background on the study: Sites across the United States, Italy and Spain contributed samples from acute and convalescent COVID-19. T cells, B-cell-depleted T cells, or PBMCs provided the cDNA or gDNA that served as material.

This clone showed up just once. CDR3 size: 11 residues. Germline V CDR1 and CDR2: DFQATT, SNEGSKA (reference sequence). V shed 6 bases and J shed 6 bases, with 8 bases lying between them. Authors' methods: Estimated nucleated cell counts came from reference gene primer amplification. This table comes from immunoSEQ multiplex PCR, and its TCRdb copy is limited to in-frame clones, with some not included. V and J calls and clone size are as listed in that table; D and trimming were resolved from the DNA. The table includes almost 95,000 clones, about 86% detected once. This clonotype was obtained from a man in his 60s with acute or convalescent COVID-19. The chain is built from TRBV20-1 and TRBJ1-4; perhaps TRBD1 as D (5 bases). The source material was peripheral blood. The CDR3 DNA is TGCAGTGCAAGCAGGGATGAAAAACTGTTTTTT. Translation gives CSASRDEKLFF.